The rows below give T cell receptor beta chains drawn from one sample of a study of blood T cell repertoires in COVID-19. Clones were read by immunoSEQ multiplex PCR, and TCRdb kept only the in-frame ones, dropping some. The table lists some 170,000 clones, 82% of them singletons. Material for sequencing was peripheral blood. These receptors were collected from a woman in her seventies with acute or convalescent COVID-19. Both conserved end residues are trimmed from each CDR3. The order of the fields is clone size, V gene, CDR3 protein. Clone size is shown for a subset of rows, as once, few, many or a class of expanded clone.

clone size: few
V gene: TRBV6-5
CDR3 protein: ASTTGLAGDNEQF

clone size: NA
V gene: TRBV7-2
CDR3 protein: ASSAGTSAYNEQF

clone size: NA
V gene: TRBV18
CDR3 protein: ASSPLGQPEKLF

clone size: NA
V gene: TRBV28
CDR3 protein: ASSLYNEQF

clone size: NA
V gene: TRBV4-1
CDR3 protein: ASSHNSGTTYEQY

clone size: NA
V gene: TRBV7-2
CDR3 protein: ASSPPSAGGILSTDTQY

clone size: once
V gene: TRBV30
CDR3 protein: AFIADFYNEQF

clone size: NA
V gene: TRBV7-9
CDR3 protein: ASSPRLAYYQETQY

clone size: few
V gene: TRBV30
CDR3 protein: AWSYPPGRTSFYNEQF

clone size: NA
V gene: TRBV14
CDR3 protein: ACGAIPREQY

clone size: once
V gene: TRBV18
CDR3 protein: ASSPQAPTSGNTIY

clone size: many
V gene: TRBV7-8
CDR3 protein: ASSHKPLAGNTGELF

clone size: NA
V gene: TRBV18
CDR3 protein: ASSPSQGVIEAF

clone size: NA
V gene: TRBV3-1/TRBV3-2
CDR3 protein: ASSPDRSQQY

clone size: NA
V gene: TRBV19
CDR3 protein: ASSPREAPSGYT

clone size: NA
V gene: TRBV3-1/TRBV3-2
CDR3 protein: ASSQRTSGRPEQF

clone size: NA
V gene: TRBV28
CDR3 protein: ASSPADLRNEQF

clone size: NA
V gene: TRBV30
CDR3 protein: AWAPGEEQPQH

clone size: NA
V gene: TRBV28
CDR3 protein: ASSQEIGNTIY

clone size: NA
V gene: TRBV19
CDR3 protein: ASSIGTSSNQPQH

clone size: NA
V gene: TRBV28
CDR3 protein: ASDAMGTSGGRYEQY

clone size: once
V gene: TRBV20-1
CDR3 protein: SAPVQETQY

clone size: NA
V gene: TRBV28
CDR3 protein: ASSSRWEGVRQPQH

clone size: NA
V gene: TRBV12-3/TRBV12-4
CDR3 protein: ASSRGYTEAF

clone size: NA
V gene: TRBV4-2
CDR3 protein: ASSQDTASGGNEQF

clone size: NA
V gene: TRBV14
CDR3 protein: ASSQVTGEQF

clone size: NA
V gene: TRBV27
CDR3 protein: ASSLRRAATSLNTEAF

clone size: few
V gene: TRBV30
CDR3 protein: AWSALRTYSEQY

clone size: NA
V gene: TRBV12-3/TRBV12-4
CDR3 protein: ASSLQQETQY

clone size: NA
V gene: TRBV27
CDR3 protein: ASSLWGDGNQPQH

clone size: NA
V gene: TRBV19
CDR3 protein: ASSIRTSGADTQY

clone size: NA
V gene: TRBV7-2
CDR3 protein: ASSSRLAGGGREQF

clone size: NA
V gene: TRBV7-2
CDR3 protein: ASSLNRRDTEAF

clone size: few
V gene: TRBV9
CDR3 protein: ASSDQLGGTEAF

clone size: few
V gene: TRBV27
CDR3 protein: ASTPRGKGYGYT

clone size: NA
V gene: TRBV6-5
CDR3 protein: ASSYRGFSTTYEQY

clone size: NA
V gene: TRBV11-2
CDR3 protein: ASSLGTGGGSEAF

clone size: NA
V gene: TRBV24-1
CDR3 protein: ATQGQGATEAF

clone size: NA
V gene: TRBV18
CDR3 protein: ASSRNTGNQAY

clone size: NA
V gene: TRBV7-2
CDR3 protein: ASSLVLGLANEQF

clone size: NA
V gene: TRBV15
CDR3 protein: ATSRDYGTDEKLF

clone size: NA
V gene: TRBV19
CDR3 protein: ASSIEASGNHQPQH

clone size: NA
V gene: TRBV7-2
CDR3 protein: ASTGKQGALELKNIQY

clone size: NA
V gene: TRBV5-5
CDR3 protein: ASSLGPGLLGANVLT

clone size: NA
V gene: TRBV4-3
CDR3 protein: ASSQASSRVGNSPLH

clone size: NA
V gene: TRBV19
CDR3 protein: ASSLLQGQGGYT

clone size: few
V gene: TRBV7-9
CDR3 protein: ASSLTGGLYNEQF

clone size: NA
V gene: TRBV7-2
CDR3 protein: ASSPGGLAETQY

clone size: NA
V gene: TRBV29-1
CDR3 protein: SSLLGGRVYNEQF

clone size: NA
V gene: TRBV9
CDR3 protein: ASSMTGVPYNEQF

clone size: NA
V gene: TRBV28
CDR3 protein: ASRRQGNQPQH

clone size: NA
V gene: TRBV5-4
CDR3 protein: ASSLDRGDTIY